One and the same sample provided the 17 T cell receptor beta chains below, sequenced in a study of CD8 T cells in Susac syndrome. Reverse transcription used roughly 0.45 to 1 ug RNA and random hexamers. MiXCR, run by TCRdb on the immunoSEQ multiplex PCR reads, gives a single entry per CDR3 protein. The sample carries a few hundred thousand distinct CDR3 sequences, 95% recorded once. What was sequenced was CD4+ T cells from PBMCs. The receptors originated from a human donor with multiple sclerosis.

V is TRBV29-1 and J is TRBJ2-1; TRBD1 matches at 11 bases. Germline assignment: CDR1 SQVTM and CDR2 ANQGSEA. This CDR3 is built from 13 residues. The junction had 6 bases not matched to a gene; V was cut back by 6 bases and J by 8 bases. The CDR3 bases are TGCAGCGTGATCGGACAGGGGGCCTATGAGCAGTTCTTC. This encodes CSVIGQGAYEQFF.

The chain carries TRBV30 and TRBJ2-3; the D is unclear. The germline V and J ends were trimmed by 3 bases and 6 bases, with 4 bases remaining between them. Germline loops: CDR1 GTSNPN, CDR2 SVGIG (reference sequence). The CDR3 sequence is 10 residues long. CDR3 bases: TGTGCCTGGAGCGGGGATACGCAGTATTTT. Protein: CAWSGDTQYF.

The chain couples TRBV3-1 to TRBJ1-1; 8 bases align to TRBD1. Germline V lookup: CDR1 LGHDT, CDR2 YNNKEL (reference sequence). V lost 6 bases, J lost 6 bases, and 0 bases stayed unmatched. The CDR3 runs to 11 residues. As DNA, the CDR3 is TGTGCCAGCAGACAGGGGGCTGAAGCTTTCTTT. Its translation: CASRQGAEAFF.

The CDR3 protein is CSVALGGYNSPLHF. CDR3 nucleotide sequence: TGCAGCGTTGCCCTAGGGGGGTACAATTCACCCCTCCACTTT. This rearrangement joins TRBV29-1 to TRBJ1-6; D is possibly TRBD1 (6 bases). Germline CDR1 and CDR2: SQVTM and ANQGSEA. The V gene lost 4 bases and the J gene lost 7 bases, with 14 bases spanning the gap. The CDR3 has 14 residues.

V and J are TRBV12-3 or TRBV12-4 and TRBJ1-2; the D is unclear. Trimming left V 5 bases short and J 2 bases short, with 6 bases between. The CDR3 has 12 residues. CDR3 DNA sequence: TGTGCCAGCAGTCCCTCCAACTATGGCTACACCTTC. It yields the protein CASSPSNYGYTF.

The rearrangement uses TRBV2 and TRBJ2-2; the D is unclear. Trimming pared 2 bases from V and 7 bases from J, leaving 11 bases between. The CDR3 is 14 residues long. Germline CDR1 reads SNHLY; CDR2 reads FYNNEI. The CDR3 DNA sequence: TGTGCCAGCAGTGAACCCCCGTCGGTCGGGGAGCTGTTTTTT. This codes for CASSEPPSVGELFF.

The genes are TRBV29-1 and TRBJ1-1; the match to TRBD1 covers 10 bases. The CDR3 extends over 13 amino acids. The V gene end was trimmed by 4 bases and the J gene end by 5 bases; junction bases not matched to a gene: 4. Germline V gene sequence: CDR1 SQVTM, CDR2 ANQGSEA. CDR3 protein: CSVAKDRGTEAFF. Here the CDR3 DNA reads TGCAGCGTTGCCAAGGACAGGGGGACTGAAGCTTTCTTT.

This chain uses TRBV20-1 with TRBJ2-5; no reliable D call. There are 10 residues in the CDR3. The V end was cut by 3 bases, the J end by 4 bases, with 3 bases between. Germline V lookup: CDR1 DFQATT, CDR2 SNEGSKA (reference sequence). CDR3 DNA sequence: TGCAGTGCTAGGGCAGAGACCCAGTACTTC. Its translation: CSARAETQYF.

This clonotype was observed a few times. The chain uses TRBV2 and TRBJ2-3, with a possible D match to TRBD1 (5 bases). Germline V gene sequence: CDR1 SNHLY, CDR2 FYNNEI. Trimming removed 7 bases from V and 8 bases from J, with 10 bases in between. The CDR3 runs 11 residues. The CDR3 loop reads CASKRGSTQYF. The CDR3 region has the DNA TGTGCCAGCAAAAGGGGAAGTACGCAGTATTTT.

This sequence joins TRBV20-1 and TRBJ2-7; D may be TRBD1 or TRBD2 (5 bases each). Germline loops: CDR1 DFQATT, CDR2 SNEGSKA (reference sequence). V was trimmed by 1 base and J by 1 base, leaving 8 bases between them. There are 13 residues in the CDR3. CDR3 sequence: CSARGDGSYEQYF. In nucleotides, the CDR3 is TGCAGTGCTAGAGGGGACGGGTCCTACGAGCAGTACTTC.

The chain combines TRBV20-1 with TRBJ2-1; 9 nucleotides line up with TRBD2. Germline assignment: CDR1 DFQATT and CDR2 SNEGSKA (reference sequence). V gave up 1 base and J gave up 10 bases; unmatched junction bases: 5. There are 13 residues in the CDR3. CDR3 region: CSARAVTSGEQFF. Here the CDR3 DNA reads TGCAGTGCTAGAGCCGTTACTAGCGGGGAGCAGTTCTTC.

CDR3 residues: CASSEAGQRDEQFF. DNA for the CDR3: TGTGCCAGCAGTGAAGCAGGACAACGCGATGAGCAGTTCTTC. The chain uses TRBV2 and TRBJ2-1; D may be TRBD1 (5 bases). V lost 0 bases, J lost 8 bases, and 11 bases lay in between. The V gene's germline CDR1 is SNHLY and CDR2 FYNNEI. The CDR3 loop spans 14 amino acids.

V usage is TRBV7-9 and J usage is TRBJ1-1; D remains ambiguous. Germline CDR1 reads SEHNR; CDR2 reads FQNEAQ (reference sequence). Trimming stripped 6 bases from V and 3 bases from J, with 11 bases between. CDR3 size: 13 residues. The CDR3 spells CASSVQLDTEAFF. The DNA for the CDR3 is TGTGCCAGCAGTGTACAGTTAGACACTGAAGCTTTCTTT.

This clonotype is a singleton in its sample. The chain carries TRBV29-1 and TRBJ2-7; the D is unclear. Germline V gives CDR1 SQVTM, CDR2 ANQGSEA. The CDR3 totals 11 residues. The germline V and J ends were trimmed by 4 bases and 7 bases, with 11 bases remaining between them. CDR3 protein: CSVGWMGEQYF. The DNA of the CDR3 is TGCAGCGTTGGTTGGATGGGTGAGCAGTACTTC.

The chain uses TRBV3-1 and TRBJ2-5; possible D gene TRBD1, 5 bases. Trimming shortened V by 1 base and J by 12 bases, and 9 bases separated the two germline ends. Germline V gene lookup returns CDR1 LGHDT and CDR2 YNNKEL (reference sequence). The CDR3 length is 11 residues. The DNA of the CDR3 is TGTGCCAGCAGCCAAGGGGGCCCCGAGTACTTC. Protein: CASSQGGPEYF.

The rearrangement joins TRBV2 to TRBJ2-7; no firm D call. Germline CDR1 SNHLY, CDR2 FYNNEI. This CDR3 comprises 13 residues. Here the CDR3 DNA reads TGTGCCACCAGTAGGAACCTCGAGGACGAGCAGTACGTC. Its translation is CATSRNLEDEQYV.

The V and J genes are TRBV6-5 and TRBJ1-6; D not certain. Trimming removed 0 bases at V and 15 bases at J, with 12 bases between. CDR3 length: 13 residues. From germline, CDR1 is MNHEY and CDR2 SVGAGI. CDR3 sequence reads: CASSYSGLRGLHF. In DNA, the CDR3 is TGTGCCAGCAGTTACTCAGGACTCAGAGGCCTCCACTTT.